A selection of T cell receptor beta chains follows, all from one sample in a study of CD8+ T cells in alopecia areata. The data were produced by immunoSEQ multiplex PCR, yet TCRdb's version contains in-frame clones alone and is incomplete. Of about 210,000 clones in the sample, over 40% were seen once. Sequencing used CD4+ T cells sorted from blood, obtained at roughly week 38, from a patient treated with tofacitinib. All receptors come from a human donor with alopecia areata. The conserved cysteine and the conserved F or W are not part of the CDR3 here. A D gene is named only where the DNA matches it firmly.

cdr3_length | v_call | d_call | cdr3_aa
12 | TRBV27 | NA | ASNSQGSNQPQH
11 | TRBV28 | TRBD1 | ASRLTGGGGYT
11 | TRBV5-1 | NA | ASRRSGSGTQY
13 | TRBV6-6 | NA | ASSYLPGSSYEQY
13 | TRBV2 | TRBD2 | ASTNPGTSVYEQY
10 | TRBV29-1 | NA | SVEEGPGELF
12 | TRBV5-6 | TRBD1 | ASSLADRGYGYT
12 | TRBV6-4 | NA | ASSDWDDTDTQY
13 | TRBV7-2 | NA | ASSPGGPRGYEQY
12 | TRBV30 | NA | AWTPTRYGNTIY
13 | TRBV25-1 | NA | ASSEKTGLNTEAF
13 | TRBV9 | TRBD1 | ASSLEAGGPTEAF
11 | TRBV7-8 | NA | ASSPTGTTSSF
13 | TRBV30 | NA | AWIGRGVGANVLT
13 | TRBV29-1 | NA | SVVSYGSLGETQY
13 | TRBV7-2 | NA | ASSEGGGIVYEQY
13 | TRBV18 | NA | ASSPLSAGPYEQY
12 | TRBV5-1 | NA | ASSSTGVNTEAF
14 | TRBV25-1 | TRBD2 | ASSESAGVETGELF
10 | TRBV29-1 | NA | SVERGTDTQY
13 | TRBV15 | TRBD1 | ATSRTGQTNQPQH
12 | TRBV6-1 | TRBD1 | ATGGLSGANVLT
9 | TRBV30 | NA | AWSVDVEQF
10 | TRBV19 | NA | ASTFSNQPQH
15 | TRBV29-1 | TRBD2 | SGRPHRAGVAYNEQF
13 | TRBV7-2 | TRBD1 | ASSTSGQLYNEQF
14 | TRBV10-3 | NA | AISEWDPREGDTQY
11 | TRBV6-1 | TRBD1 | ASTRDRDGPQH
13 | TRBV30 | NA | AWSVAPRSYNEQF
9 | TRBV30 | NA | AWSTAYEQY
13 | TRBV19 | TRBD1 | ASSQTGDSNQPQH
10 | TRBV29-1 | NA | SYGQFQETQY
13 | TRBV28 | NA | ASSRSRPGTGELF
12 | TRBV11-2 | NA | ASSRLQGNTEAF
13 | TRBV4-2 | TRBD2 | ASSGLAGNTGELF